This T cell receptor beta chain was found in a study of PD-1 blockade in mismatch repair-deficient tumors. Across the study: Enrolled about 2013-2016, patients had progressing, pretreated mismatch repair-deficient cancers of about a dozen types.

Mismatch repair deficiency was confirmed in all patients, by PCR or immunohistochemistry. This clone was picked up a small number of times. The assay was immunoSEQ multiplex PCR, and TCRdb's table has in-frame clones only and misses some. Seen here are about 20,000 clones, 84% observed once, and the top ten hold more than 15%. This receptor was obtained from an adult with mismatch repair-deficient cancer. The sample was peripheral blood, taken 2 weeks after starting pembrolizumab.

CDR3 coding DNA: TGTGCCTCGTGTAGCAGGGGAGGAAATCAGCCCCAGCATTTT. Its translation: CASCSRGGNQPQHF. This rearrangement joins TRBV19 to TRBJ1-5, with a weak D call TRBD1 (6 bases). V was pared by 11 bases and J by 4 bases, with 18 bases between. The germline gives CDR1 LNHDA, CDR2 SQIVND (reference sequence). This CDR3 contains 14 residues.